Below are 26 T cell receptor beta chains sequenced from a single sample in a study of T-cell reconstitution after alpha-beta-depleted transplantation in children. Construction of the TCRbeta library involved unique molecular identifiers. Each CDR3 protein is one row after TCRdb ran MiXCR on the PCR reads. The table shows approximately 490,000 distinct CDR3 sequences, with around an eighth occurring only once. The sequencing here drew on PBMCs from the stem cell graft donor, taken from the stem cell graft. These receptors all stem from a human donor who donated a stem cell graft to a child with combined immunodeficiency.

This chain connects TRBV12-3 or TRBV12-4 to TRBJ2-2; 8 bases fit TRBD1. This CDR3 has 15 amino acids. V lost 6 bases and J lost 6; bases outside the gene matches: 9. The CDR3 DNA sequence: TGTGCCAGCAGACCTAGACAGGGGACGGCCGGGGAGCTGTTTTTT. It codes for CASRPRQGTAGELFF.

This clonotype was observed many times. The chain uses TRBV20-1 and TRBJ2-5; D is perhaps TRBD2 (5 bases). The CDR3 covers 14 residues. Germline V lookup: CDR1 DFQATT, CDR2 SNEGSKA (reference sequence). Trimming took 0 bases from V and 4 from J, leaving 12 bases between them. The DNA of the CDR3 is TGCAGTGCTAGAGATCTGAAGGACTCAGAGACCCAGTACTTC. The encoded protein is CSARDLKDSETQYF.

The table lists this clonotype with a few counts. V is TRBV18 and J is TRBJ2-7, with TRBD1 as a possible D gene (5 bases). Trimming removed 2 bases at V and 0 bases at J, with 14 bases between. Germline lookup yields CDR1 KGHSH and CDR2 LQKENI. The CDR3 is made up of 16 amino acids. The CDR3 spells CASSPVPGLSSYEQYF. In DNA, the CDR3 is TGTGCCAGCTCACCAGTGCCAGGGCTGAGCTCCTACGAGCAGTACTTC. Using reference TRBV18 and TRBJ2-7 for the parts outside the CDR3, the full variable domain is NAGVMQNPRHLVRRRGQEARLRCSPMKGHSHVYWYRQLPEEGLKFMVYLQKENIIDESGMPKERFSAEFPKEGPSILRIQQVVRGDSAAYFCASSPVPGLSSYEQYFGPGTRLTVT.

At least ten counts were recorded for this clonotype. The rearrangement uses TRBV20-1 and TRBJ2-7, with 8 nucleotides matching TRBD2. Germline trimming cut 6 bases from V and 2 bases from J; bases unmatched to any gene: 6. Germline V CDR1 and CDR2: DFQATT, SNEGSKA (reference sequence). This CDR3 spans 13 amino acids. The CDR3 DNA follows: TGCAGTGCCATACTAGCGGACGCCTACGAGCAGTACTTC. Amino acids: CSAILADAYEQYF.

This clonotype appeared a few times. The V gene is TRBV25-1, the J gene TRBJ1-5, with D unclear. The CDR3 runs to 14 residues. V was shortened by 3 bases and J by 0 bases, with 6 bases between the two germline ends. Germline V lookup: CDR1 MGHDK, CDR2 SYGVNS. The CDR3 sequence: CASSDDYSNQPQHF. The CDR3 DNA sequence: TGTGCCAGCAGTGATGACTATAGCAATCAGCCCCAGCATTTT. The whole variable domain, remainder taken from reference TRBV25-1 and TRBJ1-5, is EADIYQTPRYLVIGTGKKITLECSQTMGHDKMYWYQQDPGMELHLIHYSYGVNSTEKGDLSSESTVSRIRTEHFPLTLESARPSHTSQYLCASSDDYSNQPQHFGDGTRLSIL.

In this sample, this clonotype turned up once. V and J are TRBV12-1 and TRBJ2-5; the DNA was not used to check the table's D call, TRBD2. TRBV12-1 is an annotated pseudogene. The CDR3 extends over 13 amino acids. The CDR3 reads CASSFCPSETQYF. The CDR3 nucleotides read TGTGCCAGCAGCTTTTGCCCTTCGGAGACCCAGTACTTC.

This chain connects TRBV7-9 to TRBJ1-5, with D perhaps matching TRBD1 (5 bases). This CDR3 spans 14 amino acids. V lost 4 bases to trimming and J lost 3 bases, with 10 bases between them. Germline loops: CDR1 SEHNR, CDR2 FQNEAQ (reference sequence). The CDR3 loop reads CASSSQGHNQPQHF. The CDR3 nucleotides are TGTGCCAGCAGCTCCCAGGGTCACAATCAGCCCCAGCATTTT.

A few counts support this clonotype. The J gene is TRBJ1-5, the V gene TRBV27; TRBD1 might be the D (6 bases). V lost 4 bases and J lost 5, with 12 bases in between. The CDR3 loop spans 14 amino acids. Germline-derived CDR1 and CDR2 are MNHEY and SMNVEV (reference sequence). CDR3 coding DNA: TGTGCCAGCAGTTCAGCGACAGGCTATCAGCCCCAGCATTTT. It encodes CASSSATGYQPQHF.

This clonotype was counted a few times. The rearrangement uses TRBV20-1 and TRBJ2-3; weak D call: TRBD2 (6 bases). V was cut by 6 bases and J by 1 base, with 11 bases left in between. Per germline, CDR1 DFQATT and CDR2 SNEGSKA (reference sequence). This CDR3 is built from 13 residues. CDR3 sequence reads: CSAPGDGTDTQYF. Written as DNA, the CDR3 is TGCAGTGCCCCGGGGGATGGCACAGATACGCAGTATTTT.

The rearrangement joins TRBV14 to TRBJ2-1, with 8 bases that match TRBD1. CDR1 and CDR2 (germline): SGHDN, FVKESK. The CDR3 is 15 amino acids. V was pared by 5 bases and J by 7 bases, with 10 bases of the junction left unmatched. CDR3: CASSYGTGAVNEQFF. CDR3 DNA sequence: TGTGCCAGCAGCTACGGGACAGGAGCTGTAAATGAGCAGTTCTTC.

In this sample, this clonotype turned up a few times. The chain joins TRBV29-1 to TRBJ2-1; no reliable D call. The length of the CDR3 is 15 residues. Trimming left V 0 bases short and J 6 bases short, with 15 bases between. Germline CDR1 SQVTM, CDR2 ANQGSEA. For the CDR3, the DNA is TGCAGCGTTGAAGAAGTGTATTTGTGGGGCAATGAGCAGTTCTTC. This gives the protein CSVEEVYLWGNEQFF.

This clonotype appeared a few times. The CDR3 DNA is TGTGCCAGCAGTGACAGGGACCCCTCCTACGAGCAGTACTTC. Its protein product is CASSDRDPSYEQYF. The chain couples TRBV9 to TRBJ2-7; 7 positions match TRBD1. Germline values: CDR1 SGDLS, CDR2 YYNGEE. J gave up 0 bases and V 5 bases, and 5 bases lay outside the gene matches. The CDR3 contains 14 residues.

Ten or more counts support this clonotype. V and J are TRBV7-9 and TRBJ2-7; D might be TRBD2 (6 bases). Trimming pared 4 bases from V and 6 bases from J, leaving 13 bases between. The CDR3 spans 13 residues. CDR1 is SEHNR, CDR2 FQNEAQ, per germline (reference sequence). The CDR3 region is CASSSAKAGEQYF. In DNA form, the CDR3 reads TGTGCCAGCAGCTCAGCCAAAGCGGGCGAGCAGTACTTC.

The J gene is TRBJ2-3, the V gene TRBV28; D not resolved. This CDR3 spans 15 amino acids. The germline V gene has CDR1 MDHEN and CDR2 SYDVKM. Trimming left V 6 bases short and J 6 bases short, with 19 bases between. The CDR3 sequence is CASRLVGGLGDTQYF. The DNA of the CDR3 is TGTGCCAGCAGACTCGTCGGCGGTTTGGGCGATACGCAGTATTTT.

The V gene is TRBV5-5, the J gene TRBJ2-3; D is possibly TRBD1 (6 bases). Trimming pared 4 bases from V and 2 bases from J, leaving 8 bases between. The CDR3 runs 13 residues. The V gene's germline CDR1 is SGHKS and CDR2 YYEKEE (reference sequence). CDR3 nucleotides: TGTGCCAGCAGCGGGGACATCACAGATACGCAGTATTTT. Translated: CASSGDITDTQYF.

This clonotype was counted ten times or more. The chain uses TRBV5-1 and TRBJ2-1, with TRBD2 as a possible D gene (7 bases). Germline lookup yields CDR1 SGHRS and CDR2 YFSETQ. V lost 6 bases to trimming and J lost 2 bases, with 15 bases between them. This CDR3 spans 15 amino acids. DNA of the CDR3: TGCGCCAGCACTGAGAGGGGGGGGACCTACAATGAGCAGTTCTTC. Protein sequence: CASTERGGTYNEQFF.

In regard to this clonotype: A much larger clone differs from this one at a single base, so this may be a read error. In DNA form, the CDR3 reads TGTGCCAGCAGCGCGAACAGGGGCTCCTACAATGAGCAGTTCTTC. As protein: CASSANRGSYNEQFF. The V gene is TRBV9, the J gene TRBJ2-1; 7 positions match TRBD1. The CDR3 is 15 residues long. Germline trimming cut 3 bases from V and 0 bases from J; bases unmatched to any gene: 3. The germline V gene encodes CDR1 SGDLS and CDR2 YYNGEE.

The chain links TRBV12-3 or TRBV12-4 to TRBJ2-1; D not resolved. V was trimmed by 8 bases and J by 2 bases, leaving 22 bases between them. This CDR3 contains 17 residues. The CDR3 DNA follows: TGTGCCAGCTCCAAGATAGGCCCTCCCCAGGCCTACAATGAGCAGTTCTTC. It specifies CASSKIGPPQAYNEQFF.

For this clonotype: One end of the junction does not line up with germline, which may come from a read error. The rearrangement links TRBV2 to TRBJ2-6, with D possibly being TRBD1 (5 bases). CDR1 and CDR2 (germline): SNHLY, FYNNEI. There are 15 residues in the CDR3. The CDR3 nucleotides read TGTGCCAGCAGTGATGGCAAGGCTGGGGCCAACGTCCTGACTTTT. Amino acids: CASSDGKAGANVLTF.

The V gene is TRBV20-1, the J gene TRBJ2-7; D ambiguous. Trimming removed 4 bases at V and 2 bases at J, with 9 bases between. Germline-derived CDR1 and CDR2 are DFQATT and SNEGSKA (reference sequence). The CDR3 is 12 residues long. The CDR3 sequence is CSAMLGAYEQYF. The CDR3 DNA is TGCAGTGCTATGCTTGGGGCCTACGAGCAGTACTTC.

This chain uses TRBV5-1 with TRBJ2-3, with 7 bases lining up with TRBD2. The CDR3 covers 14 residues. The germline V gene has CDR1 SGHRS and CDR2 YFSETQ. V lost 5 bases to trimming and J lost 3 bases; unmatched junction nucleotides: 6. This CDR3 reads CASRAGGGTDTQYF. The CDR3 DNA is TGCGCCAGCAGGGCCGGCGGGGGTACAGATACGCAGTATTTT.

This clonotype was detected only a few times. The V call is TRBV10-3, the J call TRBJ2-1; 11 nucleotides line up with TRBD2. The CDR3 has 15 residues. CDR1 is ENHRY and CDR2 is SYGVKD in the germline V gene. The junction had 4 bases not matched to a gene; V was cut back by 3 bases and J by 6 bases. This CDR3 reads CAISDTSGRGNEQFF. CDR3 bases: TGTGCCATCAGTGATACTAGCGGGAGAGGCAATGAGCAGTTCTTC.

J is TRBJ2-7 and V is TRBV2; maybe TRBD1 (6 bases). CDR1 is SNHLY, CDR2 FYNNEI, per germline. V was clipped by 4 bases and J by 3 bases, with 10 bases between them. The CDR3 has 13 residues. The CDR3 region is CASSVQQGYEQYF. In nucleotides, the CDR3 is TGTGCCAGCAGTGTCCAACAGGGCTACGAGCAGTACTTC.

The chain links TRBV19 to TRBJ2-7; maybe TRBD2 (5 bases). This CDR3 region has 14 residues. Trimming took off 6 bases at V and 2 bases at J, with 14 bases between the two ends. Per the germline V gene, CDR1 is LNHDA and CDR2 is SQIVND (reference sequence). The CDR3 coding sequence is TGTGCCAGTAGCCCCGTGAGGGCCCCCTACGAGCAGTACTTC. Translation: CASSPVRAPYEQYF.

This clonotype was observed at least ten times. The V and J genes are TRBV28 and TRBJ2-7, with no clear D. V lost 6 bases and J lost 7, with 13 bases in between. The germline V gene encodes CDR1 MDHEN and CDR2 SYDVKM. This CDR3 spans 12 amino acids. CDR3 residues: CASSLLWGEQYF. The DNA of the CDR3 is TGTGCCAGCAGCCTCCTCTGGGGAGAGCAGTACTTC.

This clonotype was seen at least ten times. The V call is TRBV12-3 or TRBV12-4, the J call TRBJ2-1, with TRBD2 matching 7 bases. The CDR3 spans 15 residues. J gave up 5 bases and V 4 bases, and 8 bases lay outside the gene matches. In DNA form, the CDR3 reads TGTGCCAGCAGTTCACCAGCGGGGCTAAACAATGAGCAGTTCTTC. This encodes CASSSPAGLNNEQFF.